The rows below give T cell receptor beta chains drawn from one sample of a study of control samples from healthy donors and cancer patients. Profiling relied on immunoSEQ multiplex PCR, and the TCRdb table lists in-frame clones only, not all of them. Among about 80,000 clones listed, over 85% were seen once. The sample taken for sequencing was blood. The source is a man over 45 in good health. Both conserved end residues are part of each CDR3. D genes are given only for firm matches. Clone size, where shown, is once, few, many, or a class for clones that have expanded.

>TRBJ1-2|TRBV5-6|TRBD1|once
CASSFRTGAAYGYTF
TGTGCCAGCAGCTTCCGGACAGGGGCGGCTTATGGCTACACCTTC
>TRBJ1-1|TRBV29-1|NA|NA
CSVREFTGMNTEAFF
TGCAGCGTTAGGGAATTCACAGGGATGAACACTGAAGCTTTCTTT
>TRBJ1-1|TRBV18|NA|NA
CASSPPSGLRTEAFF
TGTGCCAGCTCACCTCCCTCGGGCCTCAGGACTGAAGCTTTCTTT
>TRBJ2-1|TRBV27|TRBD2|NA
CAARTSGSDEQFF
TGTGCCGCCCGGACTAGCGGGAGTGATGAGCAGTTCTTC
>TRBJ1-5|TRBV18|NA|NA
CASSPPAGPFGNQPQHF
TGTGCCAGCTCACCACCAGCAGGGCCGTTTGGCAATCAGCCCCAGCATTTT
>TRBJ2-1|TRBV3-1/TRBV3-2|TRBD2|NA
CASSPRTSGGAGEQFF
TGTGCCAGCAGCCCTCGGACTAGCGGGGGGGCAGGTGAGCAGTTCTTC
>TRBJ2-7|TRBV11-2|TRBD2|NA
CASSLGLAGGQPPYEQYF
TGTGCCAGCAGCTTAGGACTAGCGGGGGGACAGCCTCCCTACGAGCAGTACTTC
>TRBJ1-1|TRBV27|NA|NA
CASMGAGRSTEAFF
TGTGCCAGCATGGGGGCCGGAAGGAGCACTGAAGCTTTCTTT
>TRBJ1-1|TRBV11-3|NA|NA
CASSLTDTEAFF
TGTGCCAGCAGCCTTACAGACACTGAAGCTTTCTTT
>TRBJ2-3|TRBV6-6|TRBD2|NA
CASSSVTSGRTDTQYF
TGTGCCAGCAGTTCCGTGACTAGCGGGAGGACAGATACGCAGTATTTT
>TRBJ1-5|TRBV10-3|NA|NA
CANRWQGQRWSNQPQHF
TGTGCCAACCGGTGGCAGGGCCAGAGATGGAGCAATCAGCCCCAGCATTTT
>TRBJ1-1|TRBV27|TRBD1|NA
CASTPGGDRDGTEAFF
TGTGCCAGCACCCCAGGTGGGGACAGGGATGGCACTGAAGCTTTCTTT
>TRBJ1-2|TRBV5-1|NA|NA
CASSLAVITNYGYTF
TGCGCCAGCAGCTTGGCCGTGATCACTAACTATGGCTACACCTTC
>TRBJ1-1|TRBV30|TRBD1|NA
CAWSVRTGTEAFF
TGTGCCTGGAGTGTGAGGACAGGGACTGAAGCTTTCTTT
>TRBJ1-4|TRBV5-6|TRBD1|NA
CASSPQGATNEKLFF
TGTGCCAGCAGCCCTCAGGGGGCGACTAATGAAAAACTGTTTTTT
>TRBJ2-2|TRBV7-3|NA|NA
CASSLTQSSTGELFF
TGTGCCAGCAGCTTAACACAGTCGAGCACCGGGGAGCTGTTTTTT
>TRBJ2-1|TRBV7-9|NA|NA
CASSLMGYEQFF
TGTGCCAGCAGCTTAATGGGCTATGAGCAGTTCTTC
>TRBJ1-1|TRBV5-1|TRBD1|NA
CASRTGANTEAFF
TGCGCCAGCAGAACAGGGGCGAACACTGAAGCTTTCTTT
>TRBJ1-4|TRBV11-3|TRBD1|NA
CASSFDRGNEKLFF
TGTGCCAGCAGCTTTGACAGGGGTAATGAAAAACTGTTTTTT
>TRBJ1-2|TRBV19|NA|NA
CASSRAVVSGYTF
TGTGCCAGTAGTCGGGCAGTCGTATCTGGCTACACCTTC
>TRBJ1-4|TRBV4-1|NA|NA
CASSPEGAGGEKLFF
TGCGCCAGCAGCCCAGAAGGGGCGGGCGGTGAAAAACTGTTTTTT
>TRBJ2-1|TRBV21-1|NA|NA
CASSWRFRSPVGNEQFF
TGTGCCAGCAGCTGGCGGTTCAGGTCCCCGGTGGGCAATGAGCAGTTCTTC
>TRBJ2-5|TRBV7-2|NA|NA
CASSAQFGGTQYF
TGTGCCAGCAGCGCCCAGTTTGGGGGGACCCAGTACTTC
>TRBJ2-7|TRBV25-1|NA|few
CASSVPGSVEQYF
TGTGCCAGCAGTGTTCCAGGGTCGGTTGAGCAGTACTTC
>TRBJ1-2|TRBV21-1|NA|NA
CAGRDSQYGYTF
TGTGCCGGGAGGGACAGTCAATATGGCTACACCTTC
>TRBJ2-1|TRBV24-1|TRBD1|NA
CATSDSDRGPNNEQFF
TGTGCCACCAGTGATTCGGACAGGGGGCCGAACAATGAGCAGTTCTTC
>TRBJ1-4|TRBV19|NA|NA
CASSIPGAATNEKLFF
TGTGCCAGTAGTATTCCCGGGGCCGCAACTAATGAAAAACTGTTTTTT
>TRBJ2-7|TRBV29-1|NA|NA
CSVARDGAYEQYF
TGCAGCGTTGCTCGGGATGGGGCCTACGAGCAGTACTTC
>TRBJ2-7|TRBV4-1|TRBD1|NA
CASSPSTGAYEQYF
TGCGCCAGCAGCCCGTCGACAGGGGCCTACGAGCAGTACTTC
>TRBJ2-5|TRBV19|TRBD2|NA
CASRSGGQETQYF
TGTGCCAGTAGGTCGGGGGGGCAAGAGACCCAGTACTTC
>TRBJ1-3|TRBV3-1/TRBV3-2|NA|NA
CASSQVWQGSGNTIYF
TGTGCCAGCAGCCAAGTCTGGCAGGGAAGCGGAAACACCATATATTTT
>TRBJ1-1|TRBV5-1|TRBD1|NA
CASRTGGNTEAFF
TGCGCCAGCAGAACAGGGGGGAACACTGAAGCTTTCTTT
>TRBJ1-6|TRBV9|NA|once
CASSVLDSFSNSPLHF
TGTGCCAGCAGCGTACTTGACAGTTTTTCGAACTCACCCCTCCACTTT
>TRBJ1-2|TRBV12-3/TRBV12-4|NA|NA
CASSEIYGYTF
TGTGCCAGCAGTGAAATCTATGGCTACACCTTC
>TRBJ2-4|TRBV11-2|NA|NA
CASSYKRGAAENIQYF
TGTGCCAGCAGCTATAAGCGCGGGGCCGCTGAAAACATTCAGTACTTC
>TRBJ2-1|TRBV2|TRBD1|NA
CASSMDRVPTNEQFF
TGTGCCAGCAGTATGGACAGGGTACCTACAAATGAGCAGTTCTTC
>TRBJ2-7|TRBV7-9|TRBD1|few
CASSLVGQGAHEQYF
TGTGCCAGCAGCTTAGTGGGACAGGGGGCCCACGAGCAGTACTTC
>TRBJ1-1|TRBV27|NA|few
CASSWRMDTEAFF
TGTGCCAGCAGTTGGCGGATGGACACTGAAGCTTTCTTT
>TRBJ1-1|TRBV5-1|NA|NA
CASSPLEGITEAFF
TGCGCCAGCAGCCCGCTCGAGGGGATCACTGAAGCTTTCTTT
>TRBJ2-3|TRBV3-1/TRBV3-2|TRBD1|NA
CASSQVRGTDTQYF
TGTGCCAGCAGCCAAGTCAGGGGGACAGATACGCAGTATTTT
>TRBJ2-7|TRBV6-6|NA|NA
CASSYSPSTYEQYF
TGTGCCAGCAGTTACTCGCCCAGTACCTACGAGCAGTACTTC
>TRBJ2-7|TRBV4-2|TRBD1|few
CASSQEPGQGAYEQYF
TGTGCCAGCAGCCAAGAACCGGGACAGGGGGCCTACGAGCAGTACTTC
>TRBJ1-2|TRBV27|NA|NA
CASSLAGAGANYGYTF
TGTGCCAGCAGTTTGGCCGGGGCGGGGGCTAACTATGGCTACACCTTC
>TRBJ2-7|TRBV19|NA|NA
CASSLEGAVYGEQYF
TGTGCCAGTAGTCTGGAGGGGGCGGTCTATGGCGAGCAGTACTTC
>TRBJ2-1|TRBV7-3|TRBD1|NA
CASSPTGPNEQFF
TGTGCCAGCAGCCCGACAGGGCCAAATGAGCAGTTCTTC